Each of the 8 T cell receptor beta chains below was sequenced from the same sample in a study of T cells in women clearing cervical HPV infection. The repertoire was sequenced with immunoSEQ multiplex PCR; TCRdb's copy has only in-frame clones and lacks some. The sample has approximately 12,000 clones, and its top ten clones hold 10%. Sequenced: blood buffy coat. The receptors stem from a woman between 18 and 70 years old with a cervical HPV16 infection that either progressed to CIN3+ or cleared (not recorded which).

Turning to this clone: Read sequence stops 3 residues before the CDR3 end, and the germline J gene provides the missing end. V and J are TRBV19 and TRBJ2-2; tentatively, D is TRBD1 (6 bases). The germline V gene encodes CDR1 LNHDA and CDR2 SQIVND (reference sequence). This CDR3 is built from 15 residues. The part of the CDR3 DNA that was read is TGTGCCAGTAGCGTTAACAGGGCTGCGGATGAAAAG. It is translated as CASSVNRAADEK. Given in full, the CDR3 is CASSVNRAADEKLFF.

On this clone itself: The read ends 3 residues before the CDR3 terminus; that terminus is restored from the germline J gene. The chain is built from TRBV18 and TRBJ1-1, with a tentative D call TRBD1 (5 bases). The germline V and J ends were trimmed by 5 bases and 5 bases, with 18 bases remaining between them. Germline CDR1 reads KGHSH; CDR2 reads LQKENI. The CDR3 totals 15 residues. The chain's CDR3 is CASSEGRGRFTEAFF. The CDR3 DNA, read in part, is TGTGCCAGCTCAGAAGGAAGGGGCCGATTTACTGAA.

CDR3 DNA (partial): TGTGCCAGCAGCTCCGGCGGACAGGGAAAAATCTACGAG. Its protein is CASSSGGQGKIYE. Given in full, the CDR3 is CASSSGGQGKIYEQYF. J is TRBJ2-7 and V is TRBV13; 8 bases align to TRBD1. The sequence runs out 3 residues before the end of the CDR3; the remainder is reconstructed from the germline J gene. The length of the CDR3 is 16 residues. Losses at the gene ends were 4 bases for V and 3 bases for J; bases not matched to a gene: 11. Germline V gives CDR1 PRHDT, CDR2 FYEKMQ (reference sequence).

About this clone: Coverage ceases 3 residues before the CDR3 finishes, and the germline J gene fills in the end. V usage is TRBV5-1 and J usage is TRBJ1-1; TRBD1 is a possible D gene (5 bases). This CDR3 contains 13 residues. Germline assignment: CDR1 SGHRS and CDR2 YFSETQ. Between the trimmed V and J ends, which lost 3 bases and 1 base, there was a span of 7 bases. The sequenced part of the CDR3 DNA is TGCGCCAGCAGCTCTGGACAGAACACTGAA. This encodes CASSSGQNTE. The whole CDR3 protein is CASSSGQNTEAFF.

Measured by frequency, this clone is medium-sized (0.01 to 0.1%). One end of the junction does not line up with germline, which may come from a read error. Incomplete CDR3 DNA: TGTGCCAGCAGTTTAGCGGGGGGCGCGAACACCGGGGAG. It codes for CASSLAGGANTGE. The whole CDR3 is CASSLAGGANTGELFF. V is TRBV13 and J is TRBJ2-2; 10 bases align to TRBD2. The read ends 3 residues early relative to the CDR3; the germline J gene fills the gap. The CDR3 is 16 amino acids. Germline CDR1 is PRHDT and CDR2 is FYEKMQ (reference sequence).

This chain's CDR3 is CSTQGVKEKLFF. Incomplete CDR3 DNA: TGCAGTACGCAAGGGGTTAAGGAAAAA. V and J are TRBV20-1 and TRBJ1-4; tentative D call: TRBD1 (5 bases). Read sequence stops 3 residues before the CDR3 end, and the germline J gene provides the missing end. CDR1 is DFQATT and CDR2 is SNEGSKA in the germline V gene (reference sequence). Trimming removed 8 bases at V and 8 bases at J, with 15 bases between. This CDR3 comprises 12 residues.

This clone registers medium-sized by frequency. CDR3 protein: CASSHPQRSYEQYF. The part of the CDR3 DNA that was read is TGTGCCAGCAGTCACCCCCAGCGGTCCTACGAG. The chain links TRBV6-2 or TRBV6-3 to TRBJ2-7; the D gene is possibly TRBD2 (5 bases). The missing CDR3 end, 3 residues past where the read stops, is filled in from the germline J gene. The V and J ends lost 5 bases and 1 base respectively, with 12 bases between them. The CDR3 is made up of 14 amino acids. Germline lookup yields CDR1 MNHEY and CDR2 SVGEGT.

Note on this clone: The CDR3 extends 3 residues past the end of the read, so its final part is completed from the germline J gene. V and J are TRBV3-1 (or the pseudogene TRBV3-2) and TRBJ2-3; 7 nucleotides line up with TRBD1. The length of the CDR3 is 18 residues. V lost 4 bases, J lost 4 bases, and 17 bases stayed unmatched. In germline, CDR1 is LGHDT, CDR2 YNNKEL (reference sequence). The DNA read from the CDR3 is TGTGCCAGCAGCCGAAAAGAGTGTAGAGGGGGCGCAGCAGATACG. This encodes CASSRKECRGGAADT. The full CDR3 protein is CASSRKECRGGAADTQYF.